This TCR beta chain was captured by sequencing in a study of neurological immune-mediated disorders. TCRdb redid the calling of the 5' RACE reads with MiXCR, one entry per CDR3 protein. The repertoire has approximately 77,000 distinct CDR3 sequences, around 9.9% of them found once; the top ten carry about 1.7%. This clonotype was counted many times. The CDR3 totals 14 residues. V lost 0 bases and J 5 bases, leaving 8 bases between the germline ends. Germline V gene data show CDR1 as SGHRS and CDR2 as YFSETQ. This chain joins TRBV5-1 and TRBJ2-2; D gene uncertain. The material sequenced was PBMCs. The TCR sequence derives from a man aged 45-65 years in good health. CDR3 sequence: CASSLDVGTGELFF. The CDR3 DNA follows: TGCGCCAGCAGCTTGGACGTCGGGACCGGGGAGCTGTTTTTT. Supplemented by reference TRBV5-1 and TRBJ2-2, the full variable domain reads KAGVTQTPRYLIKTRGQQVTLSCSPISGHRSVSWYQQTPGQGLQFLFEYFSETQRNKGNFPGRFSGRQFSNSRSEMNVSTLELGDSALYLCASSLDVGTGELFFGEGSRLTVL.